A selection of T cell receptor beta chains follows, all from one sample in a study of graft-versus-host responses after intestinal transplantation. Profiling relied on immunoSEQ multiplex PCR, and the TCRdb table lists in-frame clones only, not all of them. The sample has about 48,000 clones; around 90% are singletons. These TCRs' antigens remain unknown. Specimen: unstimulated CD4+ T cells sorted from spleen or lymph node cells, collected before transplant. The source of these receptors is a human donor who was the organ donor for an intestinal transplant. The CDR3 runs from the conserved cysteine through the conserved F or W. The D gene is left open where the match is weak. Rows give clone size only sometimes, using once, few, many, or a class for an expanded clone.

d_gene: .
v_gene: TRBV4-2
j_gene: TRBJ1-4
abundance: .
CDR3nt: TGTGCCAGCAGCTCCAGAATACTAAGGGAATCAACTAATGAAAAACTGTTTTTT
CDR3aa: CASSSRILRESTNEKLFF

d_gene: TRBD1
v_gene: TRBV9
j_gene: TRBJ2-5
abundance: .
CDR3nt: TGTGCCAGCAGCGGGACAGGGGGCGCAGAGACCCAGTACTTC
CDR3aa: CASSGTGGAETQYF

d_gene: .
v_gene: TRBV30
j_gene: TRBJ2-3
abundance: .
CDR3nt: TGTGCCTGGAGTGTTTGGGGGGGCACAGATACGCAGTATTTT
CDR3aa: CAWSVWGGTDTQYF

d_gene: TRBD1
v_gene: TRBV4-2
j_gene: TRBJ2-7
abundance: .
CDR3nt: TGTGCCAGCAGCCAAGCCTGGACAGGGGTTAAAGAGCAGTACTTC
CDR3aa: CASSQAWTGVKEQYF

d_gene: .
v_gene: TRBV7-2
j_gene: TRBJ1-1
abundance: .
CDR3nt: TGTGCCAGCAGCTCCCTCCCGGGCCGGGGACTGAACACTGAAGCTTTCTTT
CDR3aa: CASSSLPGRGLNTEAFF

d_gene: TRBD1
v_gene: TRBV19
j_gene: TRBJ1-2
abundance: .
CDR3nt: TGTGCCAGTAGTTTATACGGGACAGGGTTCGAGGGCTACACCTTC
CDR3aa: CASSLYGTGFEGYTF

d_gene: .
v_gene: TRBV25-1
j_gene: TRBJ2-1
abundance: .
CDR3nt: TGTGCCAGCAGTGAATCCGCCTCCCCTTACAATGAGCAGTTCTTC
CDR3aa: CASSESASPYNEQFF

d_gene: TRBD2
v_gene: TRBV27
j_gene: TRBJ2-1
abundance: .
CDR3nt: TGTGCCAGCAGTTCCACAGTAGCGGGATTATGGTTCTTC
CDR3aa: CASSSTVAGLWFF

d_gene: TRBD1
v_gene: TRBV5-1
j_gene: TRBJ1-1
abundance: .
CDR3nt: TGCGCCAGCAGCTTGGCGATCGGGACAGGGGGAACTGAAGCTTTCTTT
CDR3aa: CASSLAIGTGGTEAFF

d_gene: .
v_gene: TRBV21-1
j_gene: TRBJ2-5
abundance: .
CDR3nt: TGTGCCAGCAGCAAAGCGGGGTTGACTAGCGGGAGGGAAGAGACCCAGTACTTC
CDR3aa: CASSKAGLTSGREETQYF

d_gene: TRBD1
v_gene: TRBV19
j_gene: TRBJ2-7
abundance: once
CDR3nt: TGTGCCAGTAGTTCCGGACAGGGGACCGAGCAGTACTTC
CDR3aa: CASSSGQGTEQYF

d_gene: TRBD1
v_gene: TRBV5-6
j_gene: TRBJ2-5
abundance: .
CDR3nt: TGTGCCAGCAGCTGGACAGGGGAGACCCAGTACTTC
CDR3aa: CASSWTGETQYF

d_gene: .
v_gene: TRBV5-7
j_gene: TRBJ2-5
abundance: .
CDR3nt: TGTGCCAGCAGCTTGGAGACCCAGTACTTC
CDR3aa: CASSLETQYF

d_gene: TRBD1
v_gene: TRBV5-4
j_gene: TRBJ2-3
abundance: .
CDR3nt: TGTGCCAGCAGCACGACAGGGGGGTCGGAAGATACGCAGTATTTT
CDR3aa: CASSTTGGSEDTQYF

d_gene: .
v_gene: TRBV5-1
j_gene: TRBJ2-3
abundance: .
CDR3nt: TGCGCCAGCAGCAGAGGAAATGGGGATACGCAGTATTTT
CDR3aa: CASSRGNGDTQYF

d_gene: TRBD2
v_gene: TRBV25-1
j_gene: TRBJ2-3
abundance: .
CDR3nt: TGTGCCAGCAGTGAATGGCTAGCGGGAGGGATGGATACGCAGTATTTT
CDR3aa: CASSEWLAGGMDTQYF